The rows below give T cell receptor beta chains drawn from one sample of a study of Tregs in tolerant kidney transplant recipients. Generated by immunoSEQ multiplex PCR, the TCRdb table keeps only in-frame clones and is missing some. The profile shows under 100,000 clones, over 85% of them singletons. Material: CD8+ T cells from blood. These receptors all come from a human donor in good health. The conserved cysteine and the conserved F or W are not part of the CDR3 here. Fields, in order: J gene, V gene, CDR3 length, CDR3 protein.

TRBJ2-7 TRBV29-1 13 SVEGGNGQAYEQY
TRBJ2-3 TRBV7-2 14 ASSLDSGAQGDTQY
TRBJ1-2 TRBV5-8 12 ASSSSITNYGYT
TRBJ2-3 TRBV15 14 ATSRGASISTDTQY
TRBJ2-1 TRBV9 10 ASSAQSDEQF
TRBJ2-1 TRBV11-2 13 ASSHYRDRANEQF
TRBJ2-7 TRBV12-5 12 ASSNGQGGPRQY
TRBJ2-7 TRBV4-1 11 ASSPGGDYEQY
TRBJ2-3 TRBV19 12 ASSIAQGMDTQY
TRBJ1-5 TRBV7-9 10 ASSSPGGPQH
TRBJ2-7 TRBV29-1 13 SVEASGTSVVEQY
TRBJ1-1 TRBV21-1 10 ASVDQDTEAF
TRBJ2-7 TRBV7-9 12 ASSLDRNSYEQY
TRBJ2-7 TRBV5-4 14 ASSSPGTALSYEQY
TRBJ2-7 TRBV12-5 14 ASGGPRDRGTREQY
TRBJ2-3 TRBV6-1 15 ASSEMGLAVSTDTQY
TRBJ2-2 TRBV4-1 12 ASSQGRNSGELF
TRBJ2-7 TRBV30 11 AWSRVDWYEQY
TRBJ2-7 TRBV10-2 13 ASSEGGGGLYEQY
TRBJ2-7 TRBV9 14 ASSVASTPGYNEQY
TRBJ1-4 TRBV6-5 13 ASSSLPSTNEKLF
TRBJ1-3 TRBV9 12 ASSVAVEIQTIY
TRBJ2-5 TRBV15 11 ATSRASGETQY
TRBJ2-1 TRBV5-1 14 ASSLGLAGGGGEQF
TRBJ2-1 TRBV11-2 10 ASSLWGNEQF
TRBJ1-4 TRBV6-5 11 ASSYSNNEKLF